What follows describes a single T cell receptor (beta chain). It lacks a known antigen. Per-base qualities were not stored, and no clone one base away is much larger. These data are taken from a study of graft-versus-host responses after intestinal transplantation (dated by TCRdb to the early 2020s). About the investigation overall: Recipients received multivisceral, liver-intestinal, or isolated intestinal transplants. After intestinal transplantation, graft-versus-host and host-versus-graft alloreactive T cell clones were followed in the graft, circulation and bone marrow using bulk TCR-beta CDR3 sequencing. Samples from three later patients were sequenced in-house on an Illumina MiSeq with MiXCR processing rather than by the commercial service. Donor T cell macrochimerism was defined as a peak of at least 4% donor T cells among recipient peripheral blood mononuclear cells. A cohort of under 30 intestinal transplant recipients, including one retransplant, was enrolled, and a few patients lacking pretransplant specimens were excluded. All recipients received anti-thymocyte globulin induction followed by maintenance tacrolimus and steroids for around 3 years. Alloreactive clones were identified by sequencing pre-transplant mixed lymphocyte reaction products and comparing them with unstimulated pre-transplant donor and recipient T cells. Summary of the overall study and its limitations: Early after transplant, peak levels of circulating GvH clones were found to be associated with declines in HvG clones. Conclusions were limited by the relatively low number and heterogeneity of intestinal transplant patients. Patients with donor T cell macrochimerism had high GvH to HvG T cell clonal ratios in their allografts. GvH clones were detected in recipient bone marrow, and some appeared earlier in ileal mucosa or blood, consistent with an intestinal mucosal origin.

In the first month after transplant, blood samples were collected up to 4 times, and after that at least monthly when available. From the cysteine up to the phenylalanine, the CDR3 has a length of 12 residues. Kept here is only the CDR3 DNA, which spans 36 bases and is read in frame from base 1. Between the V and J ends, shortened by 7 bases and 5 bases respectively, the junction contains 9 bases. The germline V gene provides CDR1 MNHEY and CDR2 SVGAGI. Library construction relied on the immunoSEQ multiplex PCR assay. For most patients, high-throughput TCR-beta CDR3 sequencing of genomic DNA was performed by Adaptive Biotechnologies. The authors processed their data as follows. Adaptive's ImmunoSEQ software was the source of the TCR sequencing data for about 18 patients, while three other patients were processed with MiXCR and VDJtools. CDR3 nucleotide sequences shared between donor and recipient were removed because their origin could not be assigned. To be classed as alloreactive, a clone needed at least 2-fold expansion over unstimulated cells and a minimum CFSE-low frequency of 0.002% (template counts) or 0.001% (read counts). Clones detected in sequenced pre-transplant spleen, lymph node, or MLR CFSE-low populations of the donor or recipient were defined as mappable. Cumulative frequency of alloreactive clones was calculated as a percentage of all sequences weighted by copy number. TCRdb holds this immuneACCESS table with in-frame rearrangements only. Some clones are missing; in checked studies, unresolved V genes explain under half, and the rest has no known cause. That table is the source of V, J and clone size, and D and trimming were worked out from the DNA. This sample lists 9,500 to 15,000 clones; more than 85% were detected once. 20% to 25% of the sample is in the top ten clones.

Recombination connected TRBV6-5 to TRBJ2-1, with the D gene too uncertain to name. The input for sequencing was PBMCs, taken 109 days after intestinal transplant. The TCR originated in a human patient who received an intestinal transplant, so some T cells may come from the graft donor. The nucleotide sequence is TGTGCCAGCAATCACCGGGACAATGAGCAGTTCTTC. It is translated as CASNHRDNEQFF.